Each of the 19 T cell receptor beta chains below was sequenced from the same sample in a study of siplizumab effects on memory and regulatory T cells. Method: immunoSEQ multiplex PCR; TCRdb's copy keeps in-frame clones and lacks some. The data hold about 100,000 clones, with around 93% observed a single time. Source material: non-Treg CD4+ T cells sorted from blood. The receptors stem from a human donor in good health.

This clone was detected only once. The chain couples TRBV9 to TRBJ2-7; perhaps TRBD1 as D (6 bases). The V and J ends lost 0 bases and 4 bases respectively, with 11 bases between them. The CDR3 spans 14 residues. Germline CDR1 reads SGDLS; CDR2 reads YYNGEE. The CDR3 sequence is CASSVGGRPYEQYF. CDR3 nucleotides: TGTGCCAGCAGCGTAGGGGGGCGCCCTTACGAGCAGTACTTC.

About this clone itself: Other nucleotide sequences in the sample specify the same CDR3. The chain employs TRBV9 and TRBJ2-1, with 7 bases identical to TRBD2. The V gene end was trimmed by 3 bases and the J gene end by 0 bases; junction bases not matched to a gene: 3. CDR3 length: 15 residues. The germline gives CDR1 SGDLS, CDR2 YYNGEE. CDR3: CASSASGSSYNEQFF. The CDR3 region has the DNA TGTGCCAGCAGCGCTAGCGGTTCCTCCTACAATGAGCAGTTCTTC.

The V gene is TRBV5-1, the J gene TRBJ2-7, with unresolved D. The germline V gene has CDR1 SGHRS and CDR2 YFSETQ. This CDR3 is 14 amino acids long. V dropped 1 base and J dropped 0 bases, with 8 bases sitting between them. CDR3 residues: CASSLTQSSYEQYF. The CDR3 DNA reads TGCGCCAGCAGCTTGACTCAGAGCTCCTACGAGCAGTACTTC.

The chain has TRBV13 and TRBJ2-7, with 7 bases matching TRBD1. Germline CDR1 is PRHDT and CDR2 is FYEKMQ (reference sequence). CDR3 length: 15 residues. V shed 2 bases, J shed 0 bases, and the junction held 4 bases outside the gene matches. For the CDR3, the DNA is TGTGCCAGCAGCTTATGGACAGGAAGCTCCTACGAGCAGTACTTC. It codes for CASSLWTGSSYEQYF. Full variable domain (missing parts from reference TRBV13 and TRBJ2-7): AAGVIQSPRHLIKEKRETATLKCYPIPRHDTVYWYQQGPGQDPQFLISFYEKMQSDKGSIPDRFSAQQFSDYHSELNMSSLELGDSALYFCASSLWTGSSYEQYFGPGTRLTVT.

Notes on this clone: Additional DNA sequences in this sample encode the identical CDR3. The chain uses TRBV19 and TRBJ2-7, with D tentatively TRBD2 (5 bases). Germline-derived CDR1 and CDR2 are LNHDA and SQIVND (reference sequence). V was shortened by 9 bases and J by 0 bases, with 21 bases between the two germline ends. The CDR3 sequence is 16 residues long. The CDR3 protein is CARTIARTGSSYEQYF. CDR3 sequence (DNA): TGTGCCAGAACAATAGCCCGGACGGGGAGCTCCTACGAGCAGTACTTC.

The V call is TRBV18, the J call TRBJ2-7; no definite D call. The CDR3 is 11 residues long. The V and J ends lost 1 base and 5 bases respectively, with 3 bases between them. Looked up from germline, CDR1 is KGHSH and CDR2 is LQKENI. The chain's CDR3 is CASSPQHEQYF. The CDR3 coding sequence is TGTGCCAGCTCACCACAGCACGAGCAGTACTTC.

The CDR3 loop reads CASSQDGGVDGYGYTF. The CDR3 region has the DNA TGCGCCAGCAGCCAAGATGGAGGAGTTGATGGCTATGGCTACACCTTC. The V and J genes are TRBV4-1 and TRBJ1-2; D is undetermined. V gave up 0 bases and J gave up 4 bases, with 15 bases separating them. Germline CDR1 reads MGHRA; CDR2 reads YSYEKL. The CDR3 contains 16 residues.

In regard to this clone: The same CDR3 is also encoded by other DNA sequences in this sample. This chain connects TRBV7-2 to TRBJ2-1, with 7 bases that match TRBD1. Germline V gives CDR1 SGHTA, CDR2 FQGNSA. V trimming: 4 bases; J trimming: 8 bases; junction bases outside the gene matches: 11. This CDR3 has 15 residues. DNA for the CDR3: TGTGCCAGCAGCTCCCGGGATAGGGGGCTACATGAGCAGTTCTTC. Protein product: CASSSRDRGLHEQFF.

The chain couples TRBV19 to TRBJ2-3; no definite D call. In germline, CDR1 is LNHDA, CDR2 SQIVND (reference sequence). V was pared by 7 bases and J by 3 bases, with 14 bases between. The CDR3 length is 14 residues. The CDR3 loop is CASKLTPVTDTQYF. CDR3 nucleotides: TGTGCCAGTAAGCTGACTCCGGTGACAGATACGCAGTATTTT.

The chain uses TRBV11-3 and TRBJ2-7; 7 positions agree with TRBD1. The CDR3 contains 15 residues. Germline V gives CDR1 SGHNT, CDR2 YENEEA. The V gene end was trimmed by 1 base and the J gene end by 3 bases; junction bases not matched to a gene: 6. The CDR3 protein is CASSLGGGAGYEQYF. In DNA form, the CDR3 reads TGTGCCAGCAGCTTAGGAGGGGGCGCTGGCTACGAGCAGTACTTC. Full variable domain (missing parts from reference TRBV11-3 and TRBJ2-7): EAGVVQSPRYKIIEKKQPVAFWCNPISGHNTLYWYLQNLGQGPELLIRYENEEAVDDSQLPKDRFSAERLKGVDSTLKIQPAELGDSAVYLCASSLGGGAGYEQYFGPGTRLTVT.

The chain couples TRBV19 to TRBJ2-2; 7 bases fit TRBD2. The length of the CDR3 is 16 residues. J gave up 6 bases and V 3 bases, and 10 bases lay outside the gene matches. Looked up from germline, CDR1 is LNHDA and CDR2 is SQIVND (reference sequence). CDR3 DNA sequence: TGTGCCAGTAGTATTAATGCGGGAGCGGGCGCCGGGGAGCTGTTTTTT. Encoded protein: CASSINAGAGAGELFF.

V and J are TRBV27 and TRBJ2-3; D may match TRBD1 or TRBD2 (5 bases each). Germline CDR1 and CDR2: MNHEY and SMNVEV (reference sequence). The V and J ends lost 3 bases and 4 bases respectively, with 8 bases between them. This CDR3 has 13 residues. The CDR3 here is CASSLGPADTQYF. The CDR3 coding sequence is TGTGCCAGCAGTTTGGGACCAGCAGATACGCAGTATTTT.

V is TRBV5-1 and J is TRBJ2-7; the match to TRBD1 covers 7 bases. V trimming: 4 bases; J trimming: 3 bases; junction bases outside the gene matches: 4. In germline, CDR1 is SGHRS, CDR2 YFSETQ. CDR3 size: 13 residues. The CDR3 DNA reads TGCGCCAGCAGCCACGGGACAGACTACGAGCAGTACTTC. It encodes CASSHGTDYEQYF.

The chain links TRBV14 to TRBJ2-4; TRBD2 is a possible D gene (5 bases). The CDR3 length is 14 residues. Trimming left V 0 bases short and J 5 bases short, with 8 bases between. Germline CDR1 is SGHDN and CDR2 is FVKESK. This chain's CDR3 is CASSQDARENIQYF. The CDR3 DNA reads TGTGCCAGCAGCCAAGATGCGCGGGAAAACATTCAGTACTTC.

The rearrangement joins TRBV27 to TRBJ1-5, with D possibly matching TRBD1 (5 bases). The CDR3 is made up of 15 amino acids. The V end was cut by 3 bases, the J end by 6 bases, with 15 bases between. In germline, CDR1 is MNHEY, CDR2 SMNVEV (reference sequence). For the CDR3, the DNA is TGTGCCAGCAGTTTGGGGACGGGTGCGGTTCAGCCCCAGCATTTT. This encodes CASSLGTGAVQPQHF.

CDR3 residues: CASSLSVDEQFF. Here the CDR3 DNA reads TGTGCCAGCAGCTTGAGCGTGGATGAGCAGTTCTTC. The chain recombines TRBV5-4 with TRBJ2-1; D uncertain. Germline CDR1 and CDR2: SGHNT and YYREEE (reference sequence). The V and J ends lost 1 base and 8 bases respectively, with 7 bases between them. The CDR3 totals 12 residues.

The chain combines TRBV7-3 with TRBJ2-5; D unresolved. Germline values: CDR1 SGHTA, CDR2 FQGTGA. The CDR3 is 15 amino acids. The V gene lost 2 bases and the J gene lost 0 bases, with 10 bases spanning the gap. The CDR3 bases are TGTGCCAGCAGCTTAGGGCAGGCCTACCAAGAGACCCAGTACTTC. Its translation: CASSLGQAYQETQYF.

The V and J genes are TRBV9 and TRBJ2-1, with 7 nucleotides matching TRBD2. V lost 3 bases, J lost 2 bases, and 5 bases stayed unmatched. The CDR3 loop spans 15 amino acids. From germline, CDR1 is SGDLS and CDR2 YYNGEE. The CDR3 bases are TGTGCCAGCAGCGGGCCTAGCGGCACCTACAATGAGCAGTTCTTC. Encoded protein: CASSGPSGTYNEQFF.

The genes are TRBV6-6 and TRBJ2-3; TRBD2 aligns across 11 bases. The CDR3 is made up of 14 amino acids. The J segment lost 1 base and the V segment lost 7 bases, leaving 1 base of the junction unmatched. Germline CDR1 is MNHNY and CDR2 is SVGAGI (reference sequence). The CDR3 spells CASTTSGGTDTQYF. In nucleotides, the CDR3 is TGTGCCAGCACGACTAGCGGGGGCACAGATACGCAGTATTTT.